Below are 31 T cell receptor beta chains sequenced from a single sample in a study of blood T cell repertoires in COVID-19. Libraries were prepared by immunoSEQ multiplex PCR; TCRdb keeps only in-frame clonotypes and omits some of them. The data contain approximately 360,000 clones, around 86% of them singletons. The sample was PBMCs or T cells enriched from blood (not recorded which). The origin of the receptors is a woman in her 50s who had recovered from COVID-19.

The CDR3 loop reads CASSERSRRGDNEQFF. As DNA, the CDR3 is TGTGCCAGCAGTGAACGTAGCCGACGCGGAGACAATGAGCAGTTCTTC. J is TRBJ2-1 and V is TRBV2; no definite D call. Germline V gene sequence: CDR1 SNHLY, CDR2 FYNNEI. The CDR3 length is 16 residues. V lost 2 bases and J lost 5, with 16 bases in between.

The rearrangement joins TRBV11-3 to TRBJ2-1, with 7 bases that match TRBD2. Unmatched junction bases numbered 12, after V lost 5 bases and J lost 5 bases. Looked up from germline, CDR1 is SGHNT and CDR2 is YENEEA. This CDR3 region has 16 residues. CDR3 bases: TGTGCCAGCAGCGTCTCGACTAGCCCCCCTGACAATGAGCAGTTCTTC. This gives the protein CASSVSTSPPDNEQFF.

V usage is TRBV7-2 and J usage is TRBJ1-6; tentative D call: TRBD1 (6 bases). This CDR3 comprises 16 residues. The germline V gene encodes CDR1 SGHTA and CDR2 FQGNSA. V lost 2 bases, J lost 9 bases, and 17 bases lay in between. DNA for the CDR3: TGTGCCAGCAGCTTAAGGGGGGGGAATTTCGGTTCACCCCTCCACTTT. The encoded protein is CASSLRGGNFGSPLHF.

The chain carries TRBV9 and TRBJ1-2; D is perhaps TRBD1 (5 bases). Germline V CDR1 and CDR2: SGDLS, YYNGEE. V gave up 3 bases and J gave up 2 bases, with 17 bases separating them. This CDR3 region has 16 residues. The chain's CDR3 is CASSEIGQGRNYGYTF. Here the CDR3 DNA reads TGTGCCAGCAGCGAGATAGGGCAGGGTCGGAACTATGGCTACACCTTC.

CDR3 DNA: TGTGCCTGGAGGTCAGCTGGGAGTGAAAAACTGTTTTTT. Translated: CAWRSAGSEKLFF. The chain employs TRBV30 and TRBJ1-4; D is unclear. CDR1 and CDR2 from the germline V gene are GTSNPN and SVGIG (reference sequence). The CDR3 is 13 amino acids. Trimming shortened V by 3 bases and J by 7 bases, and 12 bases separated the two germline ends. The variable domain in full, completed from reference TRBV30 and TRBJ1-4, reads SQTIHQWPATLVQPVGSPLSLECTVEGTSNPNLYWYRQAAGRGLQLLFYSVGIGQISSEVPQNLSASRPQDRQFILSSKKLLLSDSGFYLCAWRSAGSEKLFFGSGTQLSVL.

V is TRBV5-6 and J is TRBJ1-2, with 12 positions matching TRBD1. V gave up 3 bases and J gave up 6 bases; unmatched junction bases: 6. CDR3 size: 15 residues. Germline V gene lookup returns CDR1 SGHDT and CDR2 YYEEEE. The CDR3 protein is CASSWGQGARNGYTF. As DNA, the CDR3 is TGTGCCAGCAGCTGGGGACAGGGGGCGAGAAATGGCTACACCTTC.

This chain uses TRBV4-3 with TRBJ1-2; TRBD1 agrees at 7 bases. V shed 4 bases and J 4 bases; nucleotides not matched to a gene: 9. The V gene's germline CDR1 is LGHNA and CDR2 YSLEER. The CDR3 consists of 15 residues. The CDR3 sequence: CASSLGTDLVYGYTF. CDR3 coding DNA: TGCGCCAGCAGCCTTGGGACAGACCTGGTCTATGGCTACACCTTC.

The V gene is TRBV28, the J gene TRBJ2-3; no reliable D call. The CDR3 is 11 amino acids. Germline CDR1 MDHEN, CDR2 SYDVKM. V lost 8 bases to trimming and J lost 4 bases, with 7 bases between them. The CDR3 DNA is TGTGCCAGCGCGGTCGCAGATACGCAGTATTTT. It yields the protein CASAVADTQYF.

The chain recombines TRBV7-9 with TRBJ1-4; D unclear. V was shortened by 2 bases and J by 1 base, with 17 bases between the two germline ends. The CDR3 covers 18 residues. CDR1 and CDR2 (germline): SEHNR, FQNEAQ (reference sequence). CDR3 protein: CASSLLVGPGITNEKLFF. The CDR3 DNA reads as TGTGCCAGCAGCTTATTAGTCGGACCGGGGATAACTAATGAAAAACTGTTTTTT. The variable domain in full, completed from reference TRBV7-9 and TRBJ1-4, reads DTGVSQNPRHKITKRGQNVTFRCDPISEHNRLYWYRQTLGQGPEFLTYFQNEAQLEKSRLLSDRFSAERPKGSFSTLEIQRTEQGDSAMYLCASSLLVGPGITNEKLFFGSGTQLSVL.

The V call is TRBV29-1, the J call TRBJ2-1, with 14 positions matching TRBD2. The V segment lost 7 bases and the J segment 7 bases; nucleotides outside the gene matches: 15. Germline CDR1 is SQVTM and CDR2 is ANQGSEA. The CDR3 is 17 residues long. CDR3 in DNA: TGCAGCGCGTGGACTAGCGGGAGGCCCGGGATCTCTAATGAGCAGTTCTTC. Translation: CSAWTSGRPGISNEQFF.

The rearrangement joins TRBV6-2 or TRBV6-3 to TRBJ2-5, with D perhaps TRBD1 (6 bases). CDR1 and CDR2 from the germline V gene are MNHEY and SVGEGT. Between the trimmed V and J ends, which lost 6 bases and 1 base, there was a span of 21 bases. CDR3 length: 17 residues. The CDR3 loop is CASSPRPGQRTQETQYF. DNA for the CDR3: TGTGCCAGCAGCCCTAGGCCTGGACAGAGAACCCAAGAGACCCAGTACTTC.

The sample holds a few counts of this clone. The gene calls are TRBV12-5 and TRBJ1-4; weak D call: TRBD1 (6 bases). The CDR3 contains 12 residues. V lost 7 bases and J 6 bases, leaving 9 bases between the germline ends. Germline V CDR1 and CDR2: LGHNT, FRNRAP. CDR3 bases: TGTGCTAGTGCCTCAGGGGATGAAAAACTGTTTTTT. It codes for CASASGDEKLFF.

The chain employs TRBV7-2 and TRBJ1-3; 11 bases match TRBD1. The V and J ends lost 11 bases and 4 bases, in that order; junction bases with no gene match: 7. Germline V gives CDR1 SGHTA, CDR2 FQGNSA. This CDR3 contains 14 residues. The CDR3 protein is CASRGQGEGNTIYF. For the CDR3, the DNA is TGTGCCTCCCGGGGACAGGGGGAAGGAAACACCATATATTTT.

V is TRBV20-1 and J is TRBJ1-6; 7 bases align to TRBD1. The ends lost 3 bases at V and 6 bases at J; junction bases unmatched: 5. The CDR3 runs 14 residues. Germline-derived CDR1 and CDR2 are DFQATT and SNEGSKA (reference sequence). CDR3 bases: TGCAGTGCTAGTCGACAGGGTGGTAATTCACCCCTCCACTTT. This sequence encodes CSASRQGGNSPLHF.

The V and J genes are TRBV4-2 and TRBJ1-2; 7 nucleotides align to TRBD1. The CDR3 has 15 residues. V gave up 3 bases and J gave up 3 bases; unmatched junction bases: 7. Germline V lookup: CDR1 LGHNA, CDR2 YNFKEQ. CDR3 nucleotide sequence: TGTGCCAGCAGCCATGAACAGGGGTCGGACTATGGCTACACCTTC. This encodes CASSHEQGSDYGYTF.

The chain uses TRBV27 and TRBJ1-5, with D maybe TRBD1 (5 bases). In germline, CDR1 is MNHEY, CDR2 SMNVEV (reference sequence). Trimming cost V 4 bases and J 6 bases, with 16 bases left between them. The CDR3 is 15 amino acids. CDR3 DNA: TGTGCCAGCAGTTCCGGACATGCTTCAGGTCAGCCCCAGCATTTT. Its translation is CASSSGHASGQPQHF.

In this sample, this clone turned up a few times. CDR3 bases: TGTGCCAGCAGCATACGACAAAGTTATGGCTACACCTTC. Translation gives CASSIRQSYGYTF. The chain joins TRBV5-4 to TRBJ1-2; D unclear. Trimming stripped 4 bases from V and 5 bases from J, with 12 bases between. This CDR3 is 13 amino acids long. Germline CDR1 and CDR2: SGHNT and YYREEE (reference sequence).

The V gene is TRBV7-9, the J gene TRBJ1-1; 7 bases align to TRBD1. The germline V gene encodes CDR1 SEHNR and CDR2 FQNEAQ (reference sequence). Unmatched junction bases numbered 4, after V lost 5 bases and J lost 7 bases. The CDR3 has 12 amino acids. DNA for the CDR3: TGTGCCAGCAGCAGAACAGGGGTTGAAGCTTTCTTT. Residues: CASSRTGVEAFF.

This chain links TRBV15 with TRBJ1-4, with 7 bases identical to TRBD1. V was pared by 3 bases and J by 0 bases, with 10 bases of the junction left unmatched. Germline V gives CDR1 LNHNV, CDR2 YYDKDF (reference sequence). This CDR3 region has 18 residues. The CDR3 protein is CATSRGRQGWATNEKLFF. CDR3 in DNA: TGTGCCACCAGCAGGGGGAGACAGGGCTGGGCAACTAATGAAAAACTGTTTTTT. Full variable domain (remainder filled in from reference TRBV15 and TRBJ1-4): DAMVIQNPRYQVTQFGKPVTLSCSQTLNHNVMYWYQQKSSQAPKLLFHYYDKDFNNEADTPDNFQSRRPNTSFCFLDIRSPGLGDTAMYLCATSRGRQGWATNEKLFFGSGTQLSVL.

The DNA of the CDR3 is TGTGCCTGCCCCGGCCAGGGAGGGGGGGGCTACGAGCAGTACTTC. Its protein product is CACPGQGGGGYEQYF. The chain employs TRBV30 and TRBJ2-7, with D tentatively TRBD2 (7 bases). From germline, CDR1 is GTSNPN and CDR2 SVGIG (reference sequence). The CDR3 length is 15 residues. The V end was cut by 6 bases, the J end by 3 bases, with 21 bases between.

This CDR3 is CASSSRLAGGYEQYF. The CDR3 DNA is TGTGCCAGCAGTTCCCGACTAGCGGGAGGCTACGAGCAGTACTTC. The rearrangement uses TRBV6-2 or TRBV6-3 and TRBJ2-7; 13 bases align to TRBD2. Germline V gene sequence: CDR1 MNHEY, CDR2 SVGEGT. The CDR3 has 15 residues. Trimming removed 4 bases from V and 3 bases from J; junction bases left unmatched: 3.

The sample holds a few counts of this clone. This rearrangement joins TRBV6-5 to TRBJ1-1; D is possibly TRBD1 (5 bases). Germline V lookup: CDR1 MNHEY, CDR2 SVGAGI. The CDR3 totals 16 residues. Trimming took 4 bases from V and 1 from J, leaving 16 bases between them. CDR3 protein: CASSSGGLDRNTEAFF. Here the CDR3 DNA reads TGTGCCAGCAGTTCGGGGGGGTTAGATAGGAACACTGAAGCTTTCTTT.

V usage is TRBV5-1 and J usage is TRBJ2-1; TRBD1 agrees at 11 bases. The CDR3 runs 14 residues. V shed 3 bases and J 5 bases; nucleotides not matched to a gene: 1. Germline V gene lookup returns CDR1 SGHRS and CDR2 YFSETQ. In DNA, the CDR3 is TGCGCCAGCAGCTGGACAGGGGGCCACAATGAGCAGTTCTTC. Translated, it gives CASSWTGGHNEQFF.

V is TRBV14 and J is TRBJ1-1; TRBD1 might be the D (5 bases). Germline loops: CDR1 SGHDN, CDR2 FVKESK. CDR3 length: 15 residues. The V gene lost 0 bases and the J gene lost 0 bases, with 8 bases spanning the gap. CDR3 residues: CASSQDVQVNTEAFF. In nucleotides, the CDR3 is TGTGCCAGCAGCCAAGATGTACAGGTGAACACTGAAGCTTTCTTT.

V usage is TRBV18 and J usage is TRBJ1-1, with 7 bases fitting TRBD1. The length of the CDR3 is 15 residues. Germline V gene sequence: CDR1 KGHSH, CDR2 LQKENI. The V segment lost 3 bases and the J segment 1 base; nucleotides outside the gene matches: 5. For the CDR3, the DNA is TGTGCCAGCTCACCCCAGGGACAGTCGAACACTGAAGCTTTCTTT. Encoded protein: CASSPQGQSNTEAFF.

This clone was counted a few times. V and J are TRBV7-8 and TRBJ2-5; D unclear. This CDR3 has 13 residues. V lost 2 bases, J lost 5 bases, and 9 bases lay in between. CDR1 and CDR2 from the germline V gene are SGHVS and FQNEAQ. The CDR3 sequence is CASSLSAAETQYF. DNA for the CDR3: TGTGCCAGCAGCTTATCAGCAGCGGAGACCCAGTACTTC.

A single count supports this clone. The CDR3 nucleotides read TGCGCCAGCAGCCCCGACGGGGGTAAGGGCTACACCTTC. Residues: CASSPDGGKGYTF. This chain joins TRBV5-1 and TRBJ1-2; the D gene is possibly TRBD1 (5 bases). This CDR3 contains 13 residues. The ends were cut back, 4 bases at V and 8 bases at J, with 15 bases in the middle. CDR1 and CDR2 from the germline V gene are SGHRS and YFSETQ.

The CDR3 loop is CASSLLGLAGNSYEQYF. The DNA of the CDR3 is TGCGCCAGCAGCTTGTTAGGTCTAGCGGGGAACTCCTACGAGCAGTACTTC. The chain recombines TRBV5-1 with TRBJ2-7; TRBD2 aligns across 9 bases. The V gene end was trimmed by 1 base and the J gene end by 0 bases; junction bases not matched to a gene: 8. This CDR3 region has 17 residues. Germline V lookup: CDR1 SGHRS, CDR2 YFSETQ.

This clone is a singleton in its sample. This sequence joins TRBV30 and TRBJ1-2; D is unclear. The CDR3 is made up of 13 amino acids. Germline loops: CDR1 GTSNPN, CDR2 SVGIG (reference sequence). Trimming removed 3 bases at V and 2 bases at J, with 10 bases between. CDR3 sequence reads: CAWRAGGNYGYTF. CDR3 in DNA: TGTGCCTGGAGGGCCGGCGGGAACTATGGCTACACCTTC.

The V gene is TRBV6-6, the J gene TRBJ2-1, with TRBD1 matching 9 bases. The germline V gene encodes CDR1 MNHNY and CDR2 SVGAGI (reference sequence). The CDR3 consists of 13 residues. The junction had 1 base not matched to a gene; V was cut back by 2 bases and J by 8 bases. The CDR3, as DNA: TGTGCCAGCAGTTACGGGACAGGGTATGAGCAGTTCTTC. It translates to CASSYGTGYEQFF.

This sequence joins TRBV3-1 (or the pseudogene TRBV3-2) and TRBJ2-2; 7 positions match TRBD2. This CDR3 is built from 15 residues. J lost 4 bases, V lost 4 bases, and 6 bases had no gene match. Per the germline V gene, CDR1 is LGHDT and CDR2 is YNNKEL (reference sequence). The CDR3 sequence: CASSPFWGGTGELFF. DNA of the CDR3: TGTGCCAGCAGCCCTTTCTGGGGGGGCACCGGGGAGCTGTTTTTT.